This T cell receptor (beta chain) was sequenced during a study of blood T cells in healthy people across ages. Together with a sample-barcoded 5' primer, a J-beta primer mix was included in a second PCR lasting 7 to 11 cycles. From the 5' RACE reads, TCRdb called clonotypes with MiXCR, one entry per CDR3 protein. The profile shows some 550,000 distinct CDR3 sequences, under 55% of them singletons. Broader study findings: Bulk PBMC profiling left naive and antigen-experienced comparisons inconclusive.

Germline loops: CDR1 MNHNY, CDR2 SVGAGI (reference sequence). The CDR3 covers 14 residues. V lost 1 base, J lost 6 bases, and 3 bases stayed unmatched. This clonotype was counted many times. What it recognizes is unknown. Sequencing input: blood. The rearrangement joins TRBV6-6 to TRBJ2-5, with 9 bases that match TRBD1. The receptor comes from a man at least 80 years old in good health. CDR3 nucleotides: TGTGCCAGCAGTTACTGGGGACAGGGCCAGACCCAGTACTTC. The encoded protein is CASSYWGQGQTQYF.